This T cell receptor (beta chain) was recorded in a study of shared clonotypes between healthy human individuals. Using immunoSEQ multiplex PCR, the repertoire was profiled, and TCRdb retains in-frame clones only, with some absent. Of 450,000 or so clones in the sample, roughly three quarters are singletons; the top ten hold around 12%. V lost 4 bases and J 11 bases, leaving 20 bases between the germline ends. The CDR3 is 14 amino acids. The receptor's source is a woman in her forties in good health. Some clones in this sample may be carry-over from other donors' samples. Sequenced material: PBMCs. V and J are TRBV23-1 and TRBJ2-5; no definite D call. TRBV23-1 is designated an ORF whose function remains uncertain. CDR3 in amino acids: CASSPRTDPLEQYF. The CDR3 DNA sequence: TGCGCCAGCAGTCCCCGCACAGACCCGCTTGAGCAGTACTTC.